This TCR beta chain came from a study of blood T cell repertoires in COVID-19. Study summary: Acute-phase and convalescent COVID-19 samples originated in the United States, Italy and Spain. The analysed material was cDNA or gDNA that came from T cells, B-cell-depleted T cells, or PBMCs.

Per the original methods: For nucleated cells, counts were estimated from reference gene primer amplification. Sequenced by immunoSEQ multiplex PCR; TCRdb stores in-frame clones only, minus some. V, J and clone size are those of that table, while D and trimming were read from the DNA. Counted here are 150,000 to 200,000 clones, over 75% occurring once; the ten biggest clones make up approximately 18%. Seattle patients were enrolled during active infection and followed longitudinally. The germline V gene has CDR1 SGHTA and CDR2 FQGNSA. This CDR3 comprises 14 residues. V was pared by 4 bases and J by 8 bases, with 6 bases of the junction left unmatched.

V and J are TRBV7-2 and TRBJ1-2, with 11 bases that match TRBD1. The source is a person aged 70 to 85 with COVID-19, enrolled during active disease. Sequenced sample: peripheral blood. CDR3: CASSSPDRGHGYTF. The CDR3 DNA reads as TGTGCCAGCAGCTCACCGGACAGGGGGCACGGCTACACCTTC.